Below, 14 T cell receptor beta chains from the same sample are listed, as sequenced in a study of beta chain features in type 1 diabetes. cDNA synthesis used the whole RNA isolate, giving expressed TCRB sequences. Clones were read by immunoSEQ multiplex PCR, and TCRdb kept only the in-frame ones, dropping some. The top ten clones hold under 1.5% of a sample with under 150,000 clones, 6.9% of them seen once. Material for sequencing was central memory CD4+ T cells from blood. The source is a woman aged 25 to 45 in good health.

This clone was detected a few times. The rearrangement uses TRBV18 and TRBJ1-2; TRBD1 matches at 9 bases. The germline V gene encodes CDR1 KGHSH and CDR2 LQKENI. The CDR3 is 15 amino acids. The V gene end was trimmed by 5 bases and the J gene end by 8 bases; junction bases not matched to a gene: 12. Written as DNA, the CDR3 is TGTGCCAGCTCAACCGGGACAGGGAGTCTGGAGGGCTACACCTTC. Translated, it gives CASSTGTGSLEGYTF.

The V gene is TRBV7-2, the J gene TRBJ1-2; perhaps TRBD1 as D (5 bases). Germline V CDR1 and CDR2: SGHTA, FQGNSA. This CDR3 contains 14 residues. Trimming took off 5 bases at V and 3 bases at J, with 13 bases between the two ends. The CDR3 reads CASSRRGEDYGYTF. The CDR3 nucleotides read TGTGCCAGCAGCCGCCGGGGGGAGGACTATGGCTACACCTTC.

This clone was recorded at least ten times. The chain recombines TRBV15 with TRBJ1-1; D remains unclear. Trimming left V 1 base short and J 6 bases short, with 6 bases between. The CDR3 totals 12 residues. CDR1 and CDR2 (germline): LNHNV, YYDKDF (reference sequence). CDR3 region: CATSRARAEAFF. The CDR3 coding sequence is TGTGCCACCAGCAGAGCTCGGGCTGAAGCTTTCTTT.

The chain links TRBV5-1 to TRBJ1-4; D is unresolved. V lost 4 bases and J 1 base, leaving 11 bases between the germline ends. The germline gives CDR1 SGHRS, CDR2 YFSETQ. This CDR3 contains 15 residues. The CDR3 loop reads CASSGRQGTNEKLFF. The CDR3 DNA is TGCGCCAGCAGCGGCAGACAAGGAACTAATGAAAAACTGTTTTTT.

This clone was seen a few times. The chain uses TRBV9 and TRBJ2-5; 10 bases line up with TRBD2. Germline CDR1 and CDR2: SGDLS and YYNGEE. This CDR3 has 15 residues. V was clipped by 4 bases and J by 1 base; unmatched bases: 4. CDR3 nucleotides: TGTGCCAGCAGCTTAAGGACTAGCGGCCAAGAGACCCAGTACTTC. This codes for CASSLRTSGQETQYF.

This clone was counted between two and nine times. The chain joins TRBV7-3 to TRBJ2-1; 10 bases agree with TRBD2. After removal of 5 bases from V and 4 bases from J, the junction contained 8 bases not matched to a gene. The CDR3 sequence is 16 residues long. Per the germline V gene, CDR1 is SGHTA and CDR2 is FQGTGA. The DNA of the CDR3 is TGTGCCAGCAGCCCCTCTAGCGGGAGTTTGTACAATGAGCAGTTCTTC. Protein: CASSPSSGSLYNEQFF.

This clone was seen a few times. As DNA, the CDR3 is TGTGCCAGCAGCCAAGACCCTACTATGAACACTGAAGCTTTCTTT. Protein: CASSQDPTMNTEAFF. The rearrangement uses TRBV4-2 and TRBJ1-1; no reliable D call. The CDR3 totals 15 residues. Trimming left V 0 bases short and J 0 bases short, with 8 bases between. CDR1 and CDR2 (germline): LGHNA, YNFKEQ.

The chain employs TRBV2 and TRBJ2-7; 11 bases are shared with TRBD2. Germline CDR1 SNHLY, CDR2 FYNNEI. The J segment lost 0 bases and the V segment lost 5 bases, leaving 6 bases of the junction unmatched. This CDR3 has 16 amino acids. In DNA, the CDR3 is TGTGCCAGCAGTTTCCCGACTAGCGGGACCTCCTACGAGCAGTACTTC. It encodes CASSFPTSGTSYEQYF.

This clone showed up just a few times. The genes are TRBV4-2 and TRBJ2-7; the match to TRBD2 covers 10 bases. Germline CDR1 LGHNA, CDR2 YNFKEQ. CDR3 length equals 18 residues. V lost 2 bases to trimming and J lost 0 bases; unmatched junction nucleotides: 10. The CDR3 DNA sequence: TGTGCCAGCAGCCAACCAAGGACTAGCGGAGATCACTCCTACGAGCAGTACTTC. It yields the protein CASSQPRTSGDHSYEQYF.

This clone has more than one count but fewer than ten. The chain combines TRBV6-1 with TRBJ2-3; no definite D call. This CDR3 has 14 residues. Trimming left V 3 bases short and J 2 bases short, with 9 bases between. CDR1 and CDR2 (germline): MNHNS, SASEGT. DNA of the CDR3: TGTGCCAGCAGTGACCTCGCTACCACAGATACGCAGTATTTT. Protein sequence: CASSDLATTDTQYF.

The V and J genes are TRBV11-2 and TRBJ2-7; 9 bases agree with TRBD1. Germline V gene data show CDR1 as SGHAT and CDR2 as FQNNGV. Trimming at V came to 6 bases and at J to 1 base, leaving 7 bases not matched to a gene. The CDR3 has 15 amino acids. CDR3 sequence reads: CASSAGTGQSYEQYF. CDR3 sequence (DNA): TGTGCCAGCAGTGCCGGGACAGGGCAATCCTACGAGCAGTACTTC.

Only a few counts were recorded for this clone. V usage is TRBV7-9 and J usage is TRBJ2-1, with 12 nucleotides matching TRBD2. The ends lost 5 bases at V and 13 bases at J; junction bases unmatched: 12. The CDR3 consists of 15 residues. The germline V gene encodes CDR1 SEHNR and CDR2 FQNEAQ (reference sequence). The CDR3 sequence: CASSLRGLAGYNQFF. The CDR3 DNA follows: TGTGCCAGCAGCCTACGAGGACTAGCGGGATATAACCAGTTCTTC.

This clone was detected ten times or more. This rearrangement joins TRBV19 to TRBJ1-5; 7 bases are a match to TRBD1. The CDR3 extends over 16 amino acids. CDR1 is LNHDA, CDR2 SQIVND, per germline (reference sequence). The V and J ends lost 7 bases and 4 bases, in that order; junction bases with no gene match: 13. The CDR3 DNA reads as TGTGCCAGTAATCAATCGCCGGGACAGAGAAATCAGCCCCAGCATTTT. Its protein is CASNQSPGQRNQPQHF.

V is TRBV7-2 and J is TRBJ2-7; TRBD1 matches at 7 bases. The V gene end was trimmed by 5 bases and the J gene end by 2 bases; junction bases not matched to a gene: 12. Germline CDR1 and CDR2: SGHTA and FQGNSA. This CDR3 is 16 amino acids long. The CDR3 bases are TGTGCCAGCAGCCGGACCTTAGGGGGCGGTACCTACGAGCAGTACTTC. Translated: CASSRTLGGGTYEQYF.